This T cell receptor beta chain is from a study of T cells expressing NK-cell markers. Across the whole study: Researchers got TCR beta repertoires out of sorted CD3+CD56+NKG2C+, CD3+CD56+NKG2C- and CD3+CD56-NKG2C+ T cells. Most of the eight sequenced donors were HCMV-seropositive; one was seronegative.

Broader study findings: In several donors, dominant clonotypes made up roughly 28.3-65% of CD3+CD56-NKG2C+ cells.

The CDR3 covers 15 residues. Germline loops: CDR1 LNHNV, CDR2 YYDKDF (reference sequence). With regard to this clonotype: Its cognate antigen is unknown.

cDNA encoding TCR beta was synthesized via 5'RACE template switching incorporating UMIs. TCRdb reprocessed the 5' RACE reads and keeps a single row for each CDR3 protein, giving no DNA. This listing includes about 160,000 distinct CDR3 sequences. Source material: blood T cells: a sorted CD56 or NKG2C T cell subset, CD4+ or CD8+ T cells, or bulk PBMC T cells (not recorded which). The receptor comes from a woman aged 18 to 75 in good health. The rearrangement links TRBV15 to TRBJ2-5; TCRdb calls TRBD2, which cannot be checked without DNA. The CDR3 loop reads CATSRDRGGYETQYF.